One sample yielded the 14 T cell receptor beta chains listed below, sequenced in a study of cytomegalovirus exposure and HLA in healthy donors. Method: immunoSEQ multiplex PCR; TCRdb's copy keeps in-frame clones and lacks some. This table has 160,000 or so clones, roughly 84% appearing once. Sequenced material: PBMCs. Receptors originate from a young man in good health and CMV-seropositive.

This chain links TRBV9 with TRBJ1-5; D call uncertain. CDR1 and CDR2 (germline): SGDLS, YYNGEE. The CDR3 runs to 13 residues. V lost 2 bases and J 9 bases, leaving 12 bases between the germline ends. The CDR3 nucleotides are TGTGCCAGCAGCGTGGAAGATGGCGGGCCCCAGCATTTT. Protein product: CASSVEDGGPQHF.

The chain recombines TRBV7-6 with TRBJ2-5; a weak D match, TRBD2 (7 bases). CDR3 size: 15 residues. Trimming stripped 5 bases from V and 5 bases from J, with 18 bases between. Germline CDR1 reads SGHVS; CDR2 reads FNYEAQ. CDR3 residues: CASSLGGQRVETQYF. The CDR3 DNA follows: TGTGCCAGCAGCCTCGGGGGGCAGAGGGTGGAGACCCAGTACTTC.

In nucleotides, the CDR3 is TGTGCCAGTAACCAACCCTTGGCCGGGACTAGCGGGGTGGATGAGCAGTTCTTC. This codes for CASNQPLAGTSGVDEQFF. The V and J genes are TRBV28 and TRBJ2-1; 13 nucleotides match TRBD2. The CDR3 runs 18 residues. In germline, CDR1 is MDHEN, CDR2 SYDVKM. The V gene end was trimmed by 9 bases and the J gene end by 8 bases; junction bases not matched to a gene: 19.

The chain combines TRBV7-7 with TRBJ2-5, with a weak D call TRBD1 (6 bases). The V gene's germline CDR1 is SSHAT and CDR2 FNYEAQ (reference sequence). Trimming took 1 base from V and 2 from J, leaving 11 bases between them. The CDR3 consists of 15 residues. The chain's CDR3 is CASSLDRQGQETQYF. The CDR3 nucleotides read TGTGCCAGCAGCTTAGATCGGCAGGGGCAAGAGACCCAGTACTTC.

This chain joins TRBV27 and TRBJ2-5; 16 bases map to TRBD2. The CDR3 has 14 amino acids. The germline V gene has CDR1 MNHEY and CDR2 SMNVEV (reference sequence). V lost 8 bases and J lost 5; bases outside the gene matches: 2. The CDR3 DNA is TGTGCCAGCGGGACTAGCGGGAGGGAGGAGACCCAGTACTTC. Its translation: CASGTSGREETQYF.

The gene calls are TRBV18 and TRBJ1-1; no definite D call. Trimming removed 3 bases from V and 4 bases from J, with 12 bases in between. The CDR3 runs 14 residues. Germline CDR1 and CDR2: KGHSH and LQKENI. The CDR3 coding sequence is TGTGCCAGCTCACCTTGGAAGACGGGCACTGAAGCTTTCTTT. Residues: CASSPWKTGTEAFF.

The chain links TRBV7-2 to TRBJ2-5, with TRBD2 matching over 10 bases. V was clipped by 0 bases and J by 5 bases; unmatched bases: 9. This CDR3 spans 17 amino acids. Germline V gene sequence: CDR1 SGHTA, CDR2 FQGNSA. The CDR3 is CASSLAGLAGAGETQYF. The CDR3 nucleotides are TGTGCCAGCAGCTTAGCGGGGCTAGCGGGGGCTGGGGAGACCCAGTACTTC.

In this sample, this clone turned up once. The CDR3 reads CASSPRHFGTTDTQYF. CDR3 coding DNA: TGTGCCAGCAGCCCGAGACACTTTGGCACCACAGATACGCAGTATTTT. The chain recombines TRBV7-2 with TRBJ2-3; no clear D. V was trimmed by 5 bases and J by 2 bases, leaving 17 bases between them. The CDR3 has 16 amino acids. Germline V gene lookup returns CDR1 SGHTA and CDR2 FQGNSA.

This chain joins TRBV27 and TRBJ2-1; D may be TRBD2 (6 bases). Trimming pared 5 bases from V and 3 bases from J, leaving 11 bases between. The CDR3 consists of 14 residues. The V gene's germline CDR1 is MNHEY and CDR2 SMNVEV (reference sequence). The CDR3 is CASSREVRYNEQFF. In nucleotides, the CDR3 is TGTGCCAGCAGTAGGGAGGTTCGCTACAATGAGCAGTTCTTC.

The CDR3 bases are TGTGCCAGCAGTGAATACCAAGCGGGGGGCGGAGACAATGAGCAGTTCTTC. Its translation is CASSEYQAGGGDNEQFF. V and J are TRBV2 and TRBJ2-1, with 9 positions matching TRBD2. The junction had 10 bases not matched to a gene; V was cut back by 2 bases and J by 5 bases. This CDR3 is 17 amino acids long. CDR1 SNHLY and CDR2 FYNNEI come from the germline V gene.

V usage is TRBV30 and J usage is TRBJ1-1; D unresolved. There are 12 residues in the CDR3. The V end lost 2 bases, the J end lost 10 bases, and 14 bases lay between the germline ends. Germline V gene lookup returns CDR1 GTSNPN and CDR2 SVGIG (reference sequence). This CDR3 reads CAWSPLVEGAFF. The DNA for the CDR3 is TGTGCCTGGAGTCCTTTGGTGGAGGGAGCTTTCTTT.

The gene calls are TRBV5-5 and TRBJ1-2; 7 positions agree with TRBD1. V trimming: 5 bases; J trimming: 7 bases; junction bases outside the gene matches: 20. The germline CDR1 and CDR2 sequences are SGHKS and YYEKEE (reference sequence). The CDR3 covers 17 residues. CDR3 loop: CASSSSDRAGPISGYTF. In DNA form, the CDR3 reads TGTGCCAGCAGTTCTTCAGACAGGGCAGGTCCTATTAGTGGCTACACCTTC.

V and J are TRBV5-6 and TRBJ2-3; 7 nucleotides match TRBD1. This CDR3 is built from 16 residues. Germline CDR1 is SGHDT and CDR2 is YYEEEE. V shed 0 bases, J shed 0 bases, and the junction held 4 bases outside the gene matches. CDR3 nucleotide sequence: TGTGCCAGCAGCTTGGACAGGGGTGGAAGCACAGATACGCAGTATTTT. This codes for CASSLDRGGSTDTQYF. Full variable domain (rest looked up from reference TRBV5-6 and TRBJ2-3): DAGVTQSPTHLIKTRGQQVTLRCSPKSGHDTVSWYQQALGQGPQFIFQYYEEEERQRGNFPDRFSGHQFPNYSSELNVNALLLGDSALYLCASSLDRGGSTDTQYFGPGTRLTVL.

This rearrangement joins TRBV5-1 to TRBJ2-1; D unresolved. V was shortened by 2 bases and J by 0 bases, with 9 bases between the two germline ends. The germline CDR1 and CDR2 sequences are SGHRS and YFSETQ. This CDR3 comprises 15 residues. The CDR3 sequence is CASSFAASSYNEQFF. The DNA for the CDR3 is TGCGCCAGCAGCTTCGCGGCGAGCTCCTACAATGAGCAGTTCTTC.